This T cell receptor (beta chain) came from a study of cytomegalovirus exposure and HLA in healthy donors listed by TCRdb under 2017. Context from the whole study: An earlier analysis of fewer than 750 of the donors reported about 260 Gb of sequence data and roughly 120 million unique TCR beta sequences obtained from some 170 million T cells. An early release covering around 630 HLA-typed donors comprised 250 to 350 gigabases of sequencing data and about 90 million unique TCR sequences. The genetic ancestry cluster associated with self-reported Caucasian donors included 80% to 90% of the roughly 360 genotyped donors. The aim of the study was to test whether cataloging public T cell receptors could identify signatures of past pathogen exposure. Using immunosequencing, the study profiled T cell repertoires from around 680 subjects and related those repertoires to cytomegalovirus serostatus. Along with the roughly 670-subject first cohort, a separate validation cohort of over 90 different subjects was used. To predict cytomegalovirus infection status, the study brought together high-throughput TCR immunosequencing, statistical association of individual TCRs with disease status, and machine learning. In a later analysis, previously published TCR beta repertoires from about 670 donors were re-analyzed and high-resolution HLA genotyping was added so that TCR occurrence patterns could be studied. The later analysis used no new phenotypic data to find candidate immune exposures, relying instead on TCR beta sequences and their occurrence across donors. In an earlier analysis of about 590 of the donors, high-throughput TCR beta sequencing was used to judge whether each TCR beta V gene segment behaved as functional or pseudogenic. Donor age, sex, ethnicity and CMV serostatus were compiled together with the repertoire data. In a later genetic analysis, genome-wide SNP genotypes for 398 of the 666 donors were used, and that subset was treated as a discovery cohort. Every discovery cohort repertoire had been produced on one sequencing platform. Both class I and class II loci were covered by HLA typing, at four-digit resolution. Typing coverage differed by locus: A, B, C, DRB1 and DQB1 were typed in about 629-630 donors, DQA1 in 522, DPA1 in nearly 610, and DPB1 in just under 490. Because of strong linkage in the cohort, 5 or 6 DR-DQ haplotypes were treated as single units for association and clustering. Among 300 to 450 genotyped donors of the cohort, an average of approximately 240,000 unique TCR beta nucleotide sequences were sequenced per donor, around 18% of them non-productive. On the study overall, not on this receptor specifically: A further reported finding was that TCR beta sequences accurately predicted the HLA-A and HLA-B alleles for most subjects in the first cohort. According to a later genetic analysis, donors in an Asian-associated ancestry cluster had fewer N-insertions in productive TCRs than the roughly 700-donor mean. A later analysis associated about 17,000 TCR beta sequences with specific HLA alleles at a false discovery rate of 0.05. According to a later analysis, most CMV-associated TCR beta chains appeared to be HLA-restricted, and the HLA associations seemed to be driven largely by CMV exposure. Across donors, most TCR sequences were observed very rarely, whereas some public TCRs were present in many individuals. According to a later analysis, parvovirus B19, influenza, CMV and Epstein-Barr virus appeared linked to several top co-occurrence clusters. In the study, 150 to 200 TCR beta chains were listed as associated with cytomegalovirus. Some IMGT-functional V segments, including TRBV6-2 and TRBV6-3, could not be distinguished by the 87-base-pair reads and were therefore excluded. Correlated functional status among segregating V segments might be attributable to linkage disequilibrium, but an unknown experimental factor could not be ruled out. A later genetic analysis associated a missense DCLRE1C variant with V-gene and J-gene trimming of TCR beta chains, and an independent cohort replicated the association. When HLA alleles, especially DR and DQ, strongly co-occurred, TCR associations were difficult to assign to individual alleles. The classifier was reported to diagnose cytomegalovirus status with high specificity and sensitivity in both the original cohort and the validation cohort. A later analysis found that HLA-associated TCR beta chains were more clonally expanded and had lower generation probabilities than equally common non-associated chains. Because HLA typing was unavailable for some donors at each locus, only the typed subset was used in association tests. A cluster of highly shared sequence variants was judged likely to represent a technical artifact of the sequencing pipeline. It was suggested by the authors that the approach could potentially be generalized to other disease states and immunological phenotypes. A few of the identified cytomegalovirus-associated TCR beta chains were confirmed in vitro to be specific for cytomegalovirus antigens. In this cohort, only TCR beta chains were sequenced, and detectable features were limited by the absence of alpha or paired-chain data. Broadly in line with IMGT annotations, most TCR beta V segments showed up in productive rearrangements about 87% or about 30% of the time in an earlier analysis of several hundred of the donors. For the cohort, immune exposure information was limited to CMV serostatus. According to a later analysis, TCR association rates differed among HLA loci, with DRB1 alleles showing the most associated TCRs and HLA-C alleles showing the fewest. The presence/absence analyses assumed that sequencing depth was roughly uniform across donors, and that assumption may not be true. Because counts were too low, seventeen rarely observed V segments, including chromosome 9 orphons, were excluded from the earlier analysis of 587 of the donors.

The library was made by the immunoSEQ multiplex PCR assay. A mixture of 60 forward primers for TCR Vbeta segments and 13 reverse primers for TCR Jbeta segments was used in the multiplex PCR. Amplification of the CDR3 region of rearranged TCR beta genes was performed with a multiplex PCR assay on genomic DNA. On the Illumina HiSeq System, the amplified TCR beta libraries were sequenced as 87-base-pair reads. On the authors' methods: In a later analysis, tens of millions of unique TCR beta chains were counted across the roughly 610 repertoires, and around 10 million of these chains were shared by at least two donors. Raw reads were error-corrected and collapsed into unique sequences by a nearest-neighbor algorithm in which closely related sequences were merged to remove PCR and sequencing errors. CDR3 sequences were aligned to IMGT reference sequences to assign V, D and J gene segments. For a sequence to be retained, at least a six-nucleotide match to both a V gene segment and a J gene segment was required. Rearrangements were called productive when the CDR3 lacked stop codons and stayed in frame with V and J; all others were non-productive. CDR3 was defined according to IMGT convention as the region running from the second conserved V-encoded cysteine to the conserved J-encoded phenylalanine. The earlier analysis of 500 to 600 of the donors excluded sequences that lacked an unambiguous match to a single V gene segment. An earlier analysis of roughly 590 of the donors called V segments functional above 56.7% productive rearrangements and segregating when the between-donor standard deviation exceeded 5%. A statistical classification framework was developed to diagnose cytomegalovirus status using the catalog of TCR beta chain sequences. In a later analysis, V and J genes were assigned by comparing TCR nucleotide sequences against IMGT/GENE-DB human TR gene sequences. Using the TCRdist pipeline, a later analysis assigned CDR3 sequences along with most-parsimonious VDJ recombination scenarios. In a later analysis, every TCR beta chain was defined by the combination of its CDR3 amino acid sequence and its V-gene family, and reads without a unique V-gene family were dropped. In a later analysis, several hundred highly shared, low-generation-probability nucleotide sequences were removed to address suspected cross-contamination and a sequencing artifact. In a later analysis, a clonal expansion index for each public chain was calculated from normalized within-repertoire ranks of inferred template counts. In a later analysis, generation probabilities were computed with a VDJ recombination model fitted to out-of-frame rearrangements, and the resulting probabilities were checked against IGoR. Hypergeometric tests were used in a later analysis to score TCR-TCR, TCR-HLA and TCR-CMV co-occurrence, with a repertoire-size bias correction applied to the TCR pairs. To estimate false discovery rates, a later analysis permuted the HLA or CMV assignments 20 times. A later analysis grouped co-occurring TCRs with DBSCAN, adding TCRdist sequence similarity when clustering within HLA-allele-positive subsets. Repertoires with fewer than 30,000 or more than 120,000 public chains, plus five repertoires with anomalous nucleotide sharing, were excluded from co-occurrence clustering. TCRdb obtained this table from immuneACCESS and retained in-frame rearrangements with V and J assigned. These tables miss some clones; where compared with another copy, unresolved V genes account for less than half of the shortfall, and the remainder is unexplained. V, J and clone size were drawn from that table, and D and trimming were deduced from the DNA. This sample gives about 180,000 clones in total; around 70% of them show up just once. Around 3% of the sample comes from the top ten.

The cohort was made up of approximately 670 healthy bone marrow donors. At the time of sampling, every cohort member was nominally healthy, though immune exposures that went unrecorded were likely present. The donor was CMV seronegative and was included in the group of several hundred seronegative cohort members. A peripheral blood sample was provided by each donor, and peripheral blood mononuclear cells were used for TCR beta sequencing. The Qiagen DNeasy Blood Extraction Kit was used to extract genomic DNA from the blood cell samples. In regard to this clone: Its specific antigen is unknown. Base quality data are lacking; no much larger clone is found one base away.

From the cysteine up to the phenylalanine, the CDR3 has a length of 15 residues. CDR3 DNA is the only sequence kept; it has 45 bases, read in frame from the first base. Taken from the germline V gene (reference sequence), the CDR1 and CDR2 loops are SSHAT and FNYEAQ. V is reduced by 5 bases and J by 2 bases, leaving a spacing of 10 bases between them. The source of this sequence is a male donor in good health and CMV-seronegative. The chain links TRBV7-7 with TRBJ2-6; TRBD1 is perhaps the D gene, given 5 matching bases. Sequencing was done on a sample of PBMCs. CDR3 reads: CASSIDSTGANVLTF. Here is the DNA: TGTGCCAGCAGCATCGACAGTACTGGGGCCAACGTCCTGACTTTC.